The rows below give T cell receptor beta chains drawn from one sample of a study of vaccination effects on CD4 cells after COVID-19. These receptors are not linked to any known antigen. Some clones are missing from TCRdb's copy, which holds only in-frame ones; the method was immunoSEQ multiplex PCR. The sample includes approximately 74,000 clones, around 79% of them seen just once. The sample here was CD4+ T cells from PBMCs cultured with HCoV-NL63 spike peptides, taken before COVID-19 vaccination. The source of these receptors is a human donor who received a COVID-19 vaccine. The CDR3 runs from the conserved cysteine through the conserved F or W. Fields, in order: D gene, J gene, clone size, V gene, CDR3 protein, CDR3 DNA. A D gene is named only where the DNA matches it firmly. Where a row states a size, it is once, few, many or the class of an expanded clone; other rows omit it.

D gene: TRBD2; J gene: TRBJ2-3; clone size: .; V gene: TRBV7-3; CDR3 protein: CASSLTGLAGYTDTQYF; CDR3 DNA: TGTGCCAGCAGCTTAACTGGACTAGCGGGTTACACAGATACGCAGTATTTT
D gene: .; J gene: TRBJ1-2; clone size: .; V gene: TRBV7-2; CDR3 protein: CASSSPGASPGGYTF; CDR3 DNA: TGTGCCAGCAGCTCCCCCGGGGCCAGCCCGGGGGGCTACACCTTC
D gene: .; J gene: TRBJ1-1; clone size: .; V gene: TRBV6-5; CDR3 protein: CASIQGDGYTEAFF; CDR3 DNA: TGTGCCAGCATCCAAGGGGACGGGTACACTGAAGCTTTCTTT
D gene: .; J gene: TRBJ2-5; clone size: .; V gene: TRBV10-2; CDR3 protein: CASSESKGTGGRTQYF; CDR3 DNA: TGCGCCAGCAGTGAGTCTAAGGGAACGGGTGGCAGGACCCAGTACTTC
D gene: .; J gene: TRBJ1-1; clone size: .; V gene: TRBV7-3; CDR3 protein: CASSSRNTEAFF; CDR3 DNA: TGTGCCAGCAGCTCCAGGAACACTGAAGCTTTCTTT
D gene: .; J gene: TRBJ2-2; clone size: .; V gene: TRBV19; CDR3 protein: CASSAGLNTGELFF; CDR3 DNA: TGTGCCAGTAGTGCGGGACTTAACACCGGGGAGCTGTTTTTT
D gene: .; J gene: TRBJ1-1; clone size: once; V gene: TRBV6-1; CDR3 protein: CASSEDPKTEAFF; CDR3 DNA: TGTGCCAGCAGTGAAGATCCCAAGACTGAAGCTTTCTTT
D gene: .; J gene: TRBJ1-6; clone size: .; V gene: TRBV5-1; CDR3 protein: CASSLRPVFTDSPLHF; CDR3 DNA: TGCGCCAGCAGCTTGCGTCCGGTCTTTACGGATTCACCCCTCCACTTT
D gene: .; J gene: TRBJ2-2; clone size: few; V gene: TRBV4-3; CDR3 protein: CASSQEQGGPVGELFF; CDR3 DNA: TGCGCCAGCAGCCAAGAGCAGGGAGGCCCCGTCGGGGAGCTGTTTTTT
D gene: .; J gene: TRBJ1-6; clone size: .; V gene: TRBV6-4; CDR3 protein: CASSEEGNSPLHF; CDR3 DNA: TGTGCCAGCAGTGAGGAGGGGAATTCACCCCTCCACTTT
D gene: .; J gene: TRBJ2-5; clone size: .; V gene: TRBV18; CDR3 protein: CASSPAATQETQYF; CDR3 DNA: TGTGCCAGCTCACCGGCGGCTACCCAGGAGACCCAGTACTTC
D gene: .; J gene: TRBJ2-6; clone size: few; V gene: TRBV7-2; CDR3 protein: CASSLVGTAGANVLTF; CDR3 DNA: TGTGCCAGCAGCTTAGTAGGTACAGCTGGGGCCAACGTCCTGACTTTC
D gene: TRBD1; J gene: TRBJ2-3; clone size: .; V gene: TRBV3-1/TRBV3-2; CDR3 protein: CASSPKRQGIGDTQYF; CDR3 DNA: TGTGCCAGCAGCCCGAAGAGACAGGGTATAGGAGATACGCAGTATTTT
D gene: TRBD1; J gene: TRBJ1-6; clone size: few; V gene: TRBV19; CDR3 protein: CASSKDRANSPLHF; CDR3 DNA: TGTGCCAGTAGTAAAGACAGGGCTAATTCACCCCTCCACTTT
D gene: .; J gene: TRBJ1-1; clone size: .; V gene: TRBV7-9; CDR3 protein: CASSSIPGGYTEAFF; CDR3 DNA: TGTGCCAGCAGCTCCATCCCGGGGGGATACACTGAAGCTTTCTTT
D gene: .; J gene: TRBJ1-1; clone size: .; V gene: TRBV2; CDR3 protein: CASSAQTTNTEAFF; CDR3 DNA: TGTGCCAGCAGTGCCCAAACAACGAACACTGAAGCTTTCTTT
D gene: TRBD2; J gene: TRBJ2-5; clone size: .; V gene: TRBV6-2/TRBV6-3; CDR3 protein: CASSPGTSMSVTQYF; CDR3 DNA: TGTGCCAGCAGCCCCGGGACTAGCATGTCGGTTACCCAGTACTTC
D gene: .; J gene: TRBJ2-5; clone size: .; V gene: TRBV5-6; CDR3 protein: CASSPRAVQETQYF; CDR3 DNA: TGTGCCAGCAGCCCCCGGGCTGTTCAAGAGACCCAGTACTTC
D gene: .; J gene: TRBJ1-1; clone size: .; V gene: TRBV6-6; CDR3 protein: CASSSGRTEAFF; CDR3 DNA: TGTGCCAGCAGTTCAGGAAGGACTGAAGCTTTCTTT
D gene: .; J gene: TRBJ2-2; clone size: .; V gene: TRBV3-1/TRBV3-2; CDR3 protein: CASSQDGRNTGELFF; CDR3 DNA: TGTGCCAGCAGCCAAGATGGGCGGAACACCGGGGAGCTGTTTTTT
D gene: .; J gene: TRBJ2-5; clone size: .; V gene: TRBV5-1; CDR3 protein: CASSLERKETQYF; CDR3 DNA: TGCGCCAGCAGCTTAGAGCGGAAAGAGACCCAGTACTTC
D gene: TRBD1; J gene: TRBJ1-1; clone size: once; V gene: TRBV9; CDR3 protein: CASTSGGNTEAFF; CDR3 DNA: TGTGCCAGCACCTCAGGGGGCAACACTGAAGCTTTCTTT
D gene: .; J gene: TRBJ2-1; clone size: .; V gene: TRBV7-3; CDR3 protein: CASSSTLSSISSYNEQFF; CDR3 DNA: TGTGCCAGCAGCTCGACCTTGTCCTCGATTAGCTCCTACAATGAGCAGTTCTTC
D gene: TRBD2; J gene: TRBJ2-3; clone size: .; V gene: TRBV20-1; CDR3 protein: CSASLAGGTDTQYF; CDR3 DNA: TGCAGTGCTAGTTTAGCGGGGGGCACAGATACGCAGTATTTT
D gene: .; J gene: TRBJ1-1; clone size: .; V gene: TRBV5-1; CDR3 protein: CASSLSGENTEAFF; CDR3 DNA: TGCGCCAGCAGCTTGTCGGGTGAGAACACTGAAGCTTTCTTT
D gene: TRBD1; J gene: TRBJ1-2; clone size: .; V gene: TRBV6-2/TRBV6-3; CDR3 protein: CASSLDWTGDGYTF; CDR3 DNA: TGTGCCAGCAGCCTCGACTGGACAGGGGATGGCTACACCTTC
D gene: TRBD1; J gene: TRBJ2-5; clone size: .; V gene: TRBV19; CDR3 protein: CASSKWTGGAETQYF; CDR3 DNA: TGTGCCAGTAGTAAGTGGACAGGGGGCGCAGAGACCCAGTACTTC
D gene: .; J gene: TRBJ1-6; clone size: .; V gene: TRBV9; CDR3 protein: CASSPDLLNSPLHF; CDR3 DNA: TGTGCCAGCAGCCCGGACTTACTTAATTCACCCCTCCACTTT
D gene: TRBD1; J gene: TRBJ2-1; clone size: .; V gene: TRBV5-1; CDR3 protein: CASSSGTGNSYNEQFF; CDR3 DNA: TGCGCCAGCAGCTCGGGGACAGGCAACTCCTACAATGAGCAGTTCTTC
D gene: .; J gene: TRBJ1-1; clone size: .; V gene: TRBV10-3; CDR3 protein: CAISEVNTEAFF; CDR3 DNA: TGTGCCATCAGTGAGGTGAACACTGAAGCTTTCTTT
D gene: .; J gene: TRBJ2-1; clone size: once; V gene: TRBV7-9; CDR3 protein: CASSLTVGSNEQFF; CDR3 DNA: TGTGCCAGCAGCTTAACCGTGGGAAGCAATGAGCAGTTCTTC
D gene: TRBD2; J gene: TRBJ2-5; clone size: .; V gene: TRBV4-1; CDR3 protein: CASRKGASGDQETQYF; CDR3 DNA: TGCGCCAGCAGGAAAGGGGCTAGCGGGGACCAAGAGACCCAGTACTTC
D gene: .; J gene: TRBJ2-2; clone size: few; V gene: TRBV5-8; CDR3 protein: CASSSTGLVTGELFF; CDR3 DNA: TGTGCCAGCAGCAGTACAGGGTTAGTCACCGGGGAGCTGTTTTTT
D gene: .; J gene: TRBJ1-5; clone size: .; V gene: TRBV7-6; CDR3 protein: CASSLGLRGNPQHF; CDR3 DNA: TGTGCCAGCAGCTTAGGGCTGAGGGGTAATCCCCAGCATTTT
D gene: .; J gene: TRBJ2-5; clone size: .; V gene: TRBV6-1; CDR3 protein: CASSEFQEETQYF; CDR3 DNA: TGTGCCAGCAGTGAATTTCAGGAAGAGACCCAGTACTTC
D gene: .; J gene: TRBJ2-2; clone size: once; V gene: TRBV5-4; CDR3 protein: CASSRQEGGTGELFF; CDR3 DNA: TGTGCCAGCAGCCGACAAGAAGGTGGGACCGGGGAGCTGTTTTTT
D gene: .; J gene: TRBJ1-2; clone size: few; V gene: TRBV30; CDR3 protein: CAWSTGGAGPYGYTF; CDR3 DNA: TGTGCCTGGTCTACGGGGGGCGCAGGACCCTATGGCTACACCTTC
D gene: .; J gene: TRBJ2-1; clone size: few; V gene: TRBV5-6; CDR3 protein: CASSSQTASSYNEQFF; CDR3 DNA: TGTGCCAGCAGCTCCCAGACAGCTAGCTCCTACAATGAGCAGTTCTTC
D gene: TRBD1; J gene: TRBJ1-6; clone size: .; V gene: TRBV7-2; CDR3 protein: CASSVPGRGDSPLHF; CDR3 DNA: TGTGCCAGCAGCGTCCCGGGCAGGGGGGATTCACCCCTCCACTTT
D gene: .; J gene: TRBJ1-2; clone size: .; V gene: TRBV7-9; CDR3 protein: CASSSEVGASNYGYTF; CDR3 DNA: TGTGCCAGCAGCTCGGAGGTGGGAGCCAGTAACTATGGCTACACCTTC
D gene: .; J gene: TRBJ2-2; clone size: .; V gene: TRBV29-1; CDR3 protein: CSVNAPNKNTGELFF; CDR3 DNA: TGCAGCGTTAATGCCCCTAATAAGAACACCGGGGAGCTGTTTTTT
D gene: .; J gene: TRBJ2-1; clone size: few; V gene: TRBV7-9; CDR3 protein: CASTRLDNEQFF; CDR3 DNA: TGTGCCAGCACCCGCCTGGACAATGAGCAGTTCTTC
D gene: .; J gene: TRBJ1-1; clone size: .; V gene: TRBV7-2; CDR3 protein: CASSYRPGNTEAFF; CDR3 DNA: TGTGCCAGCAGCTACCGCCCAGGGAACACTGAAGCTTTCTTT
D gene: .; J gene: TRBJ2-2; clone size: .; V gene: TRBV28; CDR3 protein: CASSSTGSRGGELFF; CDR3 DNA: TGTGCCAGCAGTTCGACCGGGTCCAGGGGCGGGGAGCTGTTTTTT
D gene: TRBD2; J gene: TRBJ2-2; clone size: .; V gene: TRBV6-5; CDR3 protein: CASILTSGPGELFF; CDR3 DNA: TGTGCCAGCATTTTGACTAGCGGCCCCGGGGAGCTGTTTTTT
D gene: .; J gene: TRBJ1-4; clone size: few; V gene: TRBV5-1; CDR3 protein: CASNPNGGSNEKLFF; CDR3 DNA: TGCGCCAGCAACCCCAATGGGGGATCTAATGAAAAACTGTTTTTT
D gene: .; J gene: TRBJ2-1; clone size: .; V gene: TRBV30; CDR3 protein: CAWSAGHYNEQFF; CDR3 DNA: TGTGCCTGGAGTGCGGGACACTACAATGAGCAGTTCTTC
D gene: TRBD2; J gene: TRBJ2-5; clone size: .; V gene: TRBV5-1; CDR3 protein: CASSRTSGGGGETQYF; CDR3 DNA: TGCGCCAGCAGCCGGACTAGCGGGGGGGGTGGAGAGACCCAGTACTTC
D gene: .; J gene: TRBJ1-5; clone size: .; V gene: TRBV28; CDR3 protein: CASSLRGEGNQPQHF; CDR3 DNA: TGTGCCAGCAGTTTACGGGGGGAGGGCAATCAGCCCCAGCATTTT
D gene: TRBD2; J gene: TRBJ2-5; clone size: .; V gene: TRBV6-5; CDR3 protein: CASSDRGGETQYF; CDR3 DNA: TGTGCCAGCAGCGACCGGGGGGGGGAGACCCAGTACTTC